The 29 T cell receptor beta chains listed next were all sequenced from one sample in a study of blood T cell repertoires in COVID-19. The method was immunoSEQ multiplex PCR; TCRdb's version includes in-frame clones alone and lacks a portion of them. The data hold fewer than 700,000 clones, with about 89% observed a single time. Sequencing input: peripheral blood. The receptors come from a woman in her forties or fifties with COVID-19, enrolled during active disease.

The V gene is TRBV6-5, the J gene TRBJ1-1; D possibly corresponds to TRBD1 (5 bases). Trimming left V 5 bases short and J 1 base short, with 8 bases between. This CDR3 is 13 amino acids long. Germline CDR1 reads MNHEY; CDR2 reads SVGAGI. CDR3 DNA sequence: TGTGCCAGCAGTATCGGGGGGAACACTGAAGCTTTCTTT. This sequence encodes CASSIGGNTEAFF.

The chain has TRBV24-1 and TRBJ1-5; 12 bases are a match to TRBD1. The CDR3 consists of 19 residues. Germline assignment: CDR1 KGHDR and CDR2 SFDVKD. Trimming cost V 4 bases and J 2 bases; bases outside gene matches: 11. CDR3 sequence: CATSEGAGTGGMGNQPQHF. CDR3 coding DNA: TGTGCCACCAGTGAGGGGGCCGGGACAGGGGGCATGGGCAATCAGCCCCAGCATTTT.

The chain is built from TRBV6-4 and TRBJ2-2; 9 nucleotides match TRBD1. Germline CDR1 MRHNA, CDR2 SNTAGT. This CDR3 contains 14 residues. V lost 4 bases, J lost 9 bases, and 6 bases stayed unmatched. The CDR3 sequence: CASSALQGARELFF. CDR3 in DNA: TGTGCCAGCAGTGCCTTACAGGGGGCAAGGGAGCTGTTTTTT.

In DNA form, the CDR3 reads TGTGCCAGCAGCCAGCGGACGGGCACAGATACGCAGTATTTT. It is translated as CASSQRTGTDTQYF. The chain joins TRBV11-3 to TRBJ2-3, with D possibly TRBD2 on 5 matching bases. CDR3 length: 14 residues. The ends were cut back, 5 bases at V and 1 base at J, with 10 bases in the middle. CDR1 is SGHNT, CDR2 YENEEA, per germline.

The rearrangement joins TRBV24-1 to TRBJ2-3; no clear D gene. Germline CDR1 KGHDR, CDR2 SFDVKD. The CDR3 is made up of 12 amino acids. Trimming stripped 7 bases from V and 5 bases from J, with 9 bases between. The CDR3 reads CATSGEGDTQYF. The DNA of the CDR3 is TGTGCCACCAGCGGAGAAGGAGATACGCAGTATTTT.

The chain has TRBV4-2 and TRBJ1-1; D perhaps matches TRBD1 (6 bases). CDR1 is LGHNA, CDR2 YNFKEQ, per germline. The V and J ends lost 4 bases and 2 bases respectively, with 11 bases between them. The CDR3 spans 14 residues. Written as DNA, the CDR3 is TGTGCCAGCAGCCGACCGGACAGCAACACTGAAGCTTTCTTT. It codes for CASSRPDSNTEAFF.

The chain recombines TRBV28 with TRBJ2-7; 11 bases align to TRBD1. Germline trimming cut 3 bases from V and 2 bases from J; bases unmatched to any gene: 6. In germline, CDR1 is MDHEN, CDR2 SYDVKM. The CDR3 is 16 residues long. The chain's CDR3 is CASSLGLGQGAYEQYF. CDR3 sequence (DNA): TGTGCCAGCAGTTTGGGGTTGGGACAGGGGGCCTACGAGCAGTACTTC.

V and J are TRBV7-2 and TRBJ1-3; the D is unclear. Germline loops: CDR1 SGHTA, CDR2 FQGNSA. This CDR3 contains 16 residues. Trimming took off 5 bases at V and 0 bases at J, with 14 bases between the two ends. Written as DNA, the CDR3 is TGTGCCAGCAGCCCCGAAAGCGGTGACTCTGGAAACACCATATATTTT. Encoded protein: CASSPESGDSGNTIYF.

This rearrangement joins TRBV30 to TRBJ1-1; 8 nucleotides match TRBD1. Germline V gene sequence: CDR1 GTSNPN, CDR2 SVGIG (reference sequence). J gave up 5 bases and V 2 bases, and 7 bases lay outside the gene matches. The CDR3 runs to 14 residues. CDR3 in DNA: TGTGCCTGGAGTTACTTGACAGGGGAAACTGAAGCTTTCTTT. Its protein product is CAWSYLTGETEAFF.

Here the CDR3 reads CASSSPAGVRSGNTIYF. The CDR3 DNA sequence: TGTGCCAGCAGCTCCCCAGCCGGGGTGCGCTCTGGAAACACCATATATTTT. The chain employs TRBV11-2 and TRBJ1-3; D is uncertain. The germline gives CDR1 SGHAT, CDR2 FQNNGV. The CDR3 runs to 17 residues. With 4 bases removed from V and 0 bases from J, the gap between germline ends came to 16 bases. The full variable domain, with the rest looked up from reference TRBV11-2 and TRBJ1-3, is EAGVAQSPRYKIIEKRQSVAFWCNPISGHATLYWYQQILGQGPKLLIQFQNNGVVDDSQLPKDRFSAERLKGVDSTLKIQPAKLEDSAVYLCASSSPAGVRSGNTIYFGEGSWLTVV.

This rearrangement joins TRBV7-2 to TRBJ2-3, with unresolved D. CDR1 is SGHTA and CDR2 is FQGNSA in the germline V gene. The CDR3 is 15 residues long. Trimming removed 5 bases at V and 6 bases at J, with 18 bases between. The CDR3 here is CASSGDVTVRDTQYF. The CDR3 bases are TGTGCCAGCAGCGGAGATGTAACGGTCCGCGATACGCAGTATTTT. Full variable domain (rest looked up from reference TRBV7-2 and TRBJ2-3): GAGVSQSPSNKVTEKGKDVELRCDPISGHTALYWYRQSLGQGLEFLIYFQGNSAPDKSGLPSDRFSAERTGGSVSTLTIQRTQQEDSAVYLCASSGDVTVRDTQYFGPGTRLTVL.

The chain has TRBV6-6 and TRBJ1-5; D is perhaps TRBD1 (6 bases). The CDR3 covers 15 residues. CDR1 and CDR2 from the germline V gene are MNHNY and SVGAGI (reference sequence). V shed 2 bases and J shed 6 bases, with 14 bases lying between them. The DNA for the CDR3 is TGTGCCAGCAGTTACGGCCAGGGGTGGGGTCAGCCCCAGCATTTT. Amino acid sequence: CASSYGQGWGQPQHF.

V and J are TRBV27 and TRBJ2-3, with 13 bases that match TRBD2. V trimming: 3 bases; J trimming: 6 bases; junction bases outside the gene matches: 15. CDR3 length: 19 residues. CDR1 is MNHEY and CDR2 is SMNVEV in the germline V gene (reference sequence). As DNA, the CDR3 is TGTGCCAGCAGTTTCACACCCCCCACTAGCGGGGGGGCTACGGATACGCAGTATTTT. It encodes CASSFTPPTSGGATDTQYF.

This chain connects TRBV4-1 to TRBJ1-5; D is possibly TRBD1 (6 bases). V was clipped by 1 base and J by 2 bases, with 12 bases between them. CDR1 MGHRA and CDR2 YSYEKL come from the germline V gene. This CDR3 is 16 amino acids long. The chain's CDR3 is CASSQVSPGGNQPQHF. The CDR3, as DNA: TGCGCCAGCAGCCAAGTCTCCCCAGGGGGCAATCAGCCCCAGCATTTT.

This sequence joins TRBV6-5 and TRBJ2-1; 7 bases match TRBD1. J lost 7 bases, V lost 6 bases, and 9 bases had no gene match. The germline gives CDR1 MNHEY, CDR2 SVGAGI. This CDR3 region has 14 residues. As DNA, the CDR3 is TGTGCCAGCAGCACAGGGGCCGCTTCAAATGAGCAGTTCTTC. Protein product: CASSTGAASNEQFF.

This clone was observed at least ten times. This chain connects TRBV20-1 to TRBJ2-7; 8 bases line up with TRBD1. Germline V gene data show CDR1 as DFQATT and CDR2 as SNEGSKA (reference sequence). This CDR3 contains 14 residues. Trimming removed 3 bases from V and 4 bases from J; junction bases left unmatched: 8. CDR3 sequence reads: CSASVGQGNYEQYF. The CDR3 region has the DNA TGCAGTGCTAGTGTCGGACAGGGAAATTACGAGCAGTACTTC.

Written as DNA, the CDR3 is TGTGCCAGCAGCTTGGCCATTGGACTCCGCAATGAAAAACTGTTTTTT. This sequence encodes CASSLAIGLRNEKLFF. The rearrangement uses TRBV5-6 and TRBJ1-4; D remains unclear. With 0 bases removed from V and 5 bases from J, the gap between germline ends came to 14 bases. The length of the CDR3 is 16 residues. CDR1 is SGHDT, CDR2 YYEEEE, per germline.

The CDR3 DNA reads as TGTGCCAGCAGTTCGGGACAGGGGGGTCCCGGGGAGCTGTTTTTT. Amino acid sequence: CASSSGQGGPGELFF. This sequence joins TRBV6-5 and TRBJ2-2; 11 bases line up with TRBD1. The CDR3 is 15 amino acids. Germline CDR1 MNHEY, CDR2 SVGAGI. The V and J ends lost 4 bases and 6 bases, in that order; junction bases with no gene match: 4.

This chain joins TRBV10-2 and TRBJ2-1; a weak D match, TRBD1 (6 bases). This CDR3 has 13 residues. CDR1 is WSHSY and CDR2 is SAAADI in the germline V gene. The ends were cut back, 7 bases at V and 6 bases at J, with 13 bases in the middle. CDR3 loop: CASTDSPFNEQFF. CDR3 bases: TGCGCCAGCACGGACAGTCCCTTCAATGAGCAGTTCTTC.

This clone came up once. This chain connects TRBV4-1 to TRBJ1-1; no reliable D call. Trimming stripped 4 bases from V and 0 bases from J, with 12 bases between. The CDR3 has 15 amino acids. CDR1 and CDR2 (germline): MGHRA, YSYEKL. DNA of the CDR3: TGCGCCAGCAGCCTGCTGGGCAGGCTGAACACTGAAGCTTTCTTT. It encodes CASSLLGRLNTEAFF.

Only one count was recorded for this clone. The genes are TRBV3-1 (or the pseudogene TRBV3-2) and TRBJ2-7; TRBD2 matches at 9 bases. The J segment lost 0 bases and the V segment lost 4 bases, leaving 10 bases of the junction unmatched. The CDR3 totals 17 residues. Germline CDR1 and CDR2: LGHDT and YNNKEL (reference sequence). The CDR3 region is CASSRGMLAGDSYEQYF. CDR3 nucleotides: TGTGCCAGCAGCCGGGGTATGTTAGCGGGGGACTCCTACGAGCAGTACTTC.

The chain is built from TRBV2 and TRBJ1-2; D is possibly TRBD1 (5 bases). CDR3 length: 13 amino acids. Germline V gene sequence: CDR1 SNHLY, CDR2 FYNNEI. V was cut by 6 bases and J by 0 bases, with 8 bases left in between. This chain's CDR3 is CASRDIPNYGYTF. CDR3 in DNA: TGTGCCAGCAGGGACATCCCTAACTATGGCTACACCTTC.

The chain is built from TRBV6-5 and TRBJ1-2; maybe TRBD1 (6 bases). V lost 7 bases and J lost 0, with 15 bases in between. CDR1 and CDR2 (germline): MNHEY, SVGAGI. CDR3 size: 15 residues. The CDR3 reads CASTLGGAANYGYTF. In nucleotides, the CDR3 is TGTGCCAGCACCTTGGGGGGGGCTGCTAACTATGGCTACACCTTC.

This clone was detected a few times. This chain uses TRBV3-1 (or the pseudogene TRBV3-2) with TRBJ1-1; no reliable D call. Looked up from germline, CDR1 is LGHDT and CDR2 is YNNKEL (reference sequence). With 6 bases removed from V and 3 bases from J, the gap between germline ends came to 14 bases. CDR3 length: 14 residues. CDR3 nucleotides: TGTGCCAGCAGGGAGAGGGAGGCGGACACTGAAGCTTTCTTT. Residues: CASREREADTEAFF.

The genes are TRBV5-8 and TRBJ2-2; 7 bases match TRBD2. The V gene end was trimmed by 4 bases and the J gene end by 7 bases; junction bases not matched to a gene: 4. This CDR3 contains 13 residues. Germline CDR1 SGHTS, CDR2 YDEGEE. The CDR3 here is CASSLADIGELFF. CDR3 nucleotide sequence: TGTGCCAGCAGCCTAGCGGATATCGGGGAGCTGTTTTTT.

This chain links TRBV30 with TRBJ1-2; 7 positions agree with TRBD1. The CDR3 is made up of 13 amino acids. The trim removed 0 bases at V and 9 bases at J, leaving 7 bases unmatched. The V gene's germline CDR1 is GTSNPN and CDR2 SVGIG (reference sequence). CDR3 sequence: CAWSVGRGRSYTF. CDR3 DNA: TGTGCCTGGAGTGTGGGCAGGGGGAGAAGCTACACCTTC.

The chain carries TRBV29-1 and TRBJ1-4; a weak D match, TRBD1 (6 bases). V lost 7 bases to trimming and J lost 5 bases, with 14 bases between them. The CDR3 consists of 13 residues. Germline CDR1 is SQVTM and CDR2 is ANQGSEA. The CDR3 DNA reads TGCAGCGCCAGGGACAATTGGAATGAAAAACTGTTTTTT. Translated: CSARDNWNEKLFF.

This sequence joins TRBV2 and TRBJ1-5, with unresolved D. The CDR3 spans 12 residues. The germline gives CDR1 SNHLY, CDR2 FYNNEI. Trimming cost V 8 bases and J 7 bases, with 12 bases left between them. The CDR3 nucleotides read TGTGCCAGCCCGACCCGGAGCCAGCCCCAGCATTTT. Translated: CASPTRSQPQHF.

The chain couples TRBV5-1 to TRBJ2-2; 7 bases are shared with TRBD1. V lost 3 bases, J lost 7 bases, and 12 bases stayed unmatched. This CDR3 is built from 16 residues. Germline V gene data show CDR1 as SGHRS and CDR2 as YFSETQ. CDR3 sequence reads: CASSSVPTGRNGELFF. The CDR3 DNA follows: TGCGCCAGCAGCTCCGTTCCGACAGGGCGGAACGGGGAGCTGTTTTTT.